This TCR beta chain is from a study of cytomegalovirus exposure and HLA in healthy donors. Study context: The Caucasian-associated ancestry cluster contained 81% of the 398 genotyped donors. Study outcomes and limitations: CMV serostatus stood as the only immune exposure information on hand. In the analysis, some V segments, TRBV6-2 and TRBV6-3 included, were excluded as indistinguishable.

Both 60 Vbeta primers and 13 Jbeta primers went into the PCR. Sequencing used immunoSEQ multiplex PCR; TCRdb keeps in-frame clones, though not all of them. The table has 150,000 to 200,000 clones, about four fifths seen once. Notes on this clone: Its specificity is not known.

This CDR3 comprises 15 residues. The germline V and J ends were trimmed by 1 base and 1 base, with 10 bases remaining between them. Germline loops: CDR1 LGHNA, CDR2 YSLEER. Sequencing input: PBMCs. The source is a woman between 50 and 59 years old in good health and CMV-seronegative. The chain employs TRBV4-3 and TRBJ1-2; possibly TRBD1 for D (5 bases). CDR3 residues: CASSQGPRVNYGYTF. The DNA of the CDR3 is TGCGCCAGCAGCCAAGGCCCCAGGGTTAACTATGGCTACACCTTC.